This note documents a single TCR beta chain sequence. The germline gene is not matched at one end of the junction; a read error may be the cause. The data derive from a study of cytomegalovirus exposure and HLA in healthy donors. CDR3 length equals 14 residues. Germline loops: CDR1 MNHEY, CDR2 SMNVEV (reference sequence). Researchers ran the PCR with 60 Vbeta and 13 Jbeta primers. Only in-frame clones appear in the TCRdb table, and some are missing; sequencing was by immunoSEQ multiplex PCR. The table records about 160,000 clones, around 84% of them present only once. The clonotype was recovered from a man aged 45-65 years in good health and CMV-seropositive. The sample consisted of PBMCs. The chain combines TRBV27 with TRBJ1-4; 7 nucleotides line up with TRBD1. CDR3 region: CASSDRVLNEELFF. As DNA, the CDR3 is TGTGCCAGCAGCGACAGGGTCTTAAATGAAGAACTGTTTTTT.